The 27 T cell receptor beta chains presented below share a single source sample, sequenced in a study of identical twins. One entry per CDR3 protein, called by TCRdb with MiXCR from the 5' RACE reads. The sample has 450,000 to 650,000 distinct CDR3 sequences, around 9.6% seen once. This sample was also put to use in a study of yellow fever vaccine responses in identical twins.

Material for sequencing was PBMCs. The origin of the receptors is a woman under 30 in good health.

This chain links TRBV6-5 with TRBJ2-2; D is undetermined. The CDR3 runs 15 residues. Germline V gene sequence: CDR1 MNHEY, CDR2 SVGAGI. With 0 bases removed from V and 2 bases from J, the gap between germline ends came to 7 bases. The CDR3 protein is CASSYSLPNTGELFF. The DNA for the CDR3 is TGTGCCAGCAGTTACTCTCTCCCTAACACCGGGGAGCTGTTTTTT.

Worth noting for this clonotype: A read error may account for a junction end that differs from germline. J is TRBJ2-2 and V is TRBV7-8; perhaps TRBD2 as D (6 bases). This CDR3 region has 12 residues. Per germline, CDR1 SGHVS and CDR2 FQNEAQ. The CDR3 is CASSPPPGVLFF. The DNA for the CDR3 is TGTGCCAGCAGCCCCCCGCCGGGGGTGCTGTTTTTT.

This clonotype was detected only a few times. The V call is TRBV4-3, the J call TRBJ2-7; TRBD2 matches 10 bases. Per the germline V gene, CDR1 is LGHNA and CDR2 is YSLEER. Unmatched junction bases numbered 9, after V lost 5 bases and J lost 5 bases. CDR3 size: 15 residues. DNA of the CDR3: TGCGCCAGCAGCAGGGGTTCTAGCGGGAGCCACGAGCAGTACTTC. Translated, it gives CASSRGSSGSHEQYF.

The gene calls are TRBV6-5 and TRBJ2-1; perhaps TRBD2 as D (7 bases). The CDR3 covers 15 residues. V dropped 2 bases and J dropped 4 bases, with 12 bases sitting between them. The germline gives CDR1 MNHEY, CDR2 SVGAGI. The CDR3 reads CASSYIGGEYNEQFF. The CDR3 nucleotides read TGTGCCAGCAGTTACATAGGGGGGGAATACAATGAGCAGTTCTTC.

This clonotype has ten or more counts. The J gene is TRBJ1-1, the V gene TRBV5-1; D remains ambiguous. The germline V gene has CDR1 SGHRS and CDR2 YFSETQ. There are 13 residues in the CDR3. The germline V and J ends were trimmed by 0 bases and 7 bases, with 10 bases remaining between them. For the CDR3, the DNA is TGCGCCAGCAGCTTGGTTGTAGGGAGTGAAGCTTTCTTT. It encodes CASSLVVGSEAFF. Complete variable domain (other parts from reference TRBV5-1 and TRBJ1-1): KAGVTQTPRYLIKTRGQQVTLSCSPISGHRSVSWYQQTPGQGLQFLFEYFSETQRNKGNFPGRFSGRQFSNSRSEMNVSTLELGDSALYLCASSLVVGSEAFFGQGTRLTVV.

The chain is built from TRBV20-1 and TRBJ2-5, with 9 bases identical to TRBD2. CDR3 size: 11 residues. V shed 5 bases and J 10 bases; nucleotides not matched to a gene: 5. The germline V gene has CDR1 DFQATT and CDR2 SNEGSKA (reference sequence). The chain's CDR3 is CSAGGGAGQYF. CDR3 sequence (DNA): TGCAGTGCTGGCGGGGGGGCTGGCCAGTACTTC.

This clonotype has ten or more counts. V is TRBV11-2 and J is TRBJ2-3; maybe TRBD1 (5 bases). The germline V gene encodes CDR1 SGHAT and CDR2 FQNNGV. The CDR3 sequence is 14 residues long. V lost 5 bases and J 0 bases, leaving 9 bases between the germline ends. CDR3 DNA sequence: TGTGCCAGCAGCAGGCGGACAAGCACAGATACGCAGTATTTT. It translates to CASSRRTSTDTQYF.

The chain combines TRBV10-3 with TRBJ2-1; TRBD1 matches 9 bases. The ends lost 11 bases at V and 1 base at J; junction bases unmatched: 15. Germline V gene data show CDR1 as ENHRY and CDR2 as SYGVKD. The CDR3 length is 17 residues. DNA for the CDR3: TGTGCCTCTAAACCGCCGAAGGACAGGGGTTCCTACAATGAGCAGTTCTTC. It yields the protein CASKPPKDRGSYNEQFF.

This clonotype was observed many times. The chain has TRBV10-3 and TRBJ2-5; D gene ambiguous. The germline V and J ends were trimmed by 4 bases and 5 bases, with 11 bases remaining between them. Germline V gives CDR1 ENHRY, CDR2 SYGVKD. CDR3 length: 13 amino acids. The CDR3 region is CAISGLELETQYF. The CDR3 DNA follows: TGTGCCATCAGTGGGTTGGAGTTGGAGACCCAGTACTTC.

This clonotype was found a few times. The chain is built from TRBV5-6 and TRBJ2-1; 11 nucleotides align to TRBD2. Germline loops: CDR1 SGHDT, CDR2 YYEEEE. The CDR3 loop spans 18 amino acids. The V segment lost 0 bases and the J segment 0 bases; nucleotides outside the gene matches: 5. The CDR3 loop is CASSLGLAGRSSYNEQFF. The CDR3 bases are TGTGCCAGCAGCTTGGGACTAGCGGGGAGAAGCTCCTACAATGAGCAGTTCTTC.

Only a few counts were recorded for this clonotype. The V call is TRBV4-2, the J call TRBJ2-7; 7 bases map to TRBD1. Germline CDR1 and CDR2: LGHNA and YNFKEQ. The CDR3 sequence is 16 residues long. The V segment lost 5 bases and the J segment 5 bases; nucleotides outside the gene matches: 15. CDR3 nucleotides: TGTGCCAGCAGCGCTCCGACAGGGCCCTCCATGGACGAGCAGTACTTC. Translated, it gives CASSAPTGPSMDEQYF.

The sample holds a few counts of this clonotype. The chain links TRBV7-2 to TRBJ1-1; 8 bases are shared with TRBD1. Germline trimming cut 1 base from V and 10 bases from J; bases unmatched to any gene: 5. Looked up from germline, CDR1 is SGHTA and CDR2 is FQGNSA. The CDR3 has 13 residues. The CDR3 nucleotides are TGTGCCAGCAGCTTAGTTGGACAGGGACCAGCTTTCTTT. It yields the protein CASSLVGQGPAFF.

There are many counts of this clonotype. The rearrangement links TRBV7-6 to TRBJ2-1, with unresolved D. Germline CDR1 reads SGHVS; CDR2 reads FNYEAQ. CDR3 length: 12 amino acids. The ends were cut back, 5 bases at V and 6 bases at J, with 8 bases in the middle. The CDR3 region is CASSRPGNEQFF. CDR3 DNA: TGTGCCAGCAGCCGACCTGGCAATGAGCAGTTCTTC.

This sequence joins TRBV11-2 and TRBJ2-3, with 9 nucleotides matching TRBD2. This CDR3 comprises 18 residues. Germline assignment: CDR1 SGHAT and CDR2 FQNNGV. The ends lost 2 bases at V and 2 bases at J; junction bases unmatched: 11. CDR3 residues: CASSLRPSGARNTDTQYF. In DNA, the CDR3 is TGTGCCAGCAGCTTACGGCCTAGCGGGGCCAGAAACACAGATACGCAGTATTTT.

This clonotype was found many times. CDR3 protein: CASRPRTGGDEQYF. The CDR3 region has the DNA TGTGCCAGCAGACCTAGGACAGGGGGCGACGAGCAGTACTTC. The chain links TRBV6-1 to TRBJ2-7; 11 bases align to TRBD1. Trimming at V came to 6 bases and at J to 5 bases, leaving 6 bases not matched to a gene. CDR1 is MNHNS, CDR2 SASEGT, per germline. There are 14 residues in the CDR3.

This clonotype appeared many times. The chain combines TRBV5-1 with TRBJ1-2; D is undetermined. V was pared by 7 bases and J by 8 bases, with 18 bases between. CDR1 is SGHRS, CDR2 YFSETQ, per germline. This CDR3 contains 13 residues. CDR3 sequence reads: CASGGNTVGGYTF. The DNA for the CDR3 is TGCGCCAGCGGCGGAAACACCGTCGGCGGCTACACCTTC. The whole variable domain, remainder taken from reference TRBV5-1 and TRBJ1-2, is KAGVTQTPRYLIKTRGQQVTLSCSPISGHRSVSWYQQTPGQGLQFLFEYFSETQRNKGNFPGRFSGRQFSNSRSEMNVSTLELGDSALYLCASGGNTVGGYTFGSGTRLTVV.

The chain joins TRBV29-1 to TRBJ2-2; D is possibly TRBD1 or TRBD2 (5 bases each). The CDR3 sequence is 15 residues long. From germline, CDR1 is SQVTM and CDR2 ANQGSEA. The CDR3 DNA reads as TGCAGGCTTAGTCCCGGGACGGAGAACACCGGGGAGCTGTTTTTT. Translation gives CRLSPGTENTGELFF.

This clonotype was recorded at least ten times. The rearrangement links TRBV20-1 to TRBJ2-7; 12 bases map to TRBD1. This CDR3 has 13 amino acids. V lost 6 bases and J lost 3; bases outside the gene matches: 3. Per the germline V gene, CDR1 is DFQATT and CDR2 is SNEGSKA (reference sequence). This CDR3 reads CSAGTGGIYEQYF. Written as DNA, the CDR3 is TGCAGTGCCGGGACAGGGGGCATCTACGAGCAGTACTTC.

The genes are TRBV4-3 and TRBJ2-7, with D perhaps TRBD2 (6 bases). CDR3 size: 15 residues. Looked up from germline, CDR1 is LGHNA and CDR2 is YSLEER. The ends were cut back, 0 bases at V and 7 bases at J, with 16 bases in the middle. CDR3 coding DNA: TGCGCCAGCAGCCAAGATCGAGGGGCCGCGGGGGAGCAGTACTTC. Amino acid sequence: CASSQDRGAAGEQYF.

There are many counts of this clonotype. The chain links TRBV20-1 to TRBJ2-5; no firm D call. The CDR3 is made up of 14 amino acids. V was shortened by 7 bases and J by 7 bases, with 22 bases between the two germline ends. CDR1 and CDR2 from the germline V gene are DFQATT and SNEGSKA (reference sequence). DNA of the CDR3: TGCAGTGTTATAGACTGGGGATCCCAATCGACCCAGTACTTC. Translating it yields CSVIDWGSQSTQYF.

The gene calls are TRBV19 and TRBJ2-3, with D perhaps matching TRBD2 (7 bases). This CDR3 comprises 15 residues. The V and J ends lost 4 bases and 1 base respectively, with 12 bases between them. The germline CDR1 and CDR2 sequences are LNHDA and SQIVND (reference sequence). The CDR3 coding sequence is TGTGCCAGTAGTAGGACTAGGGGGGGCACAGATACGCAGTATTTT. This sequence encodes CASSRTRGGTDTQYF.

This clonotype has only a few counts. The rearrangement links TRBV6-1 to TRBJ2-7, with 7 bases identical to TRBD1. Losses at the gene ends were 8 bases for V and 5 bases for J; bases not matched to a gene: 6. CDR1 is MNHNS, CDR2 SASEGT, per germline. This CDR3 is built from 12 residues. CDR3 loop: CASPGQYNEQYF. Written as DNA, the CDR3 is TGTGCCAGCCCGGGACAGTATAACGAGCAGTACTTC.

This clonotype was counted only a few times. This chain joins TRBV9 and TRBJ2-7; TRBD1 might be the D (6 bases). The CDR3 runs to 17 residues. The V and J ends lost 9 bases and 7 bases respectively, with 32 bases between them. Germline V gene sequence: CDR1 SGDLS, CDR2 YYNGEE. CDR3 loop: CAIVWGQRFSFPCEQYF. The CDR3 DNA reads TGTGCCATAGTATGGGGGCAGCGGTTTTCCTTTCCGTGTGAGCAGTACTTC.

This clonotype was seen more than once but under ten times. The chain employs TRBV6-1 and TRBJ2-7; possibly TRBD1 for D (6 bases). V was trimmed by 5 bases and J by 5 bases, leaving 16 bases between them. Germline CDR1 is MNHNS and CDR2 is SASEGT. The CDR3 covers 14 residues. DNA for the CDR3: TGTGCCAGCAGTCCCGGGACACTGAAGGACGAGCAGTACTTC. This codes for CASSPGTLKDEQYF.

There are many counts of this clonotype. J is TRBJ2-3 and V is TRBV11-2; D gene uncertain. CDR1 SGHAT and CDR2 FQNNGV come from the germline V gene. Trimming removed 2 bases from V and 4 bases from J, with 7 bases in between. The CDR3 totals 13 residues. The CDR3 reads CASSLSGSDTQYF. The DNA of the CDR3 is TGTGCCAGCAGCTTATCGGGCTCAGATACGCAGTATTTT.

The CDR3 protein is CASSTTAYGVNTEAFF. The DNA for the CDR3 is TGTGCCAGCAGCACGACAGCCTATGGTGTGAACACTGAAGCTTTCTTT. This chain joins TRBV6-1 and TRBJ1-1; a possible D gene is TRBD1 (5 bases). The germline CDR1 and CDR2 sequences are MNHNS and SASEGT. The CDR3 covers 16 residues. V lost 6 bases and J lost 0, with 17 bases in between.

This chain uses TRBV7-3 with TRBJ1-2; 7 nucleotides line up with TRBD1. Per germline, CDR1 SGHTA and CDR2 FQGTGA. The CDR3 runs 12 residues. Trimming at V came to 3 bases and at J to 9 bases, leaving 4 bases not matched to a gene. The DNA for the CDR3 is TGTGCCAGCAGCTTTCAGGGGGGGAGCTACACCTTC. This gives the protein CASSFQGGSYTF.